The 23 T cell receptor beta chains below were found in one sample sequenced in a study of T cells in Graves' hyperthyroidism and ophthalmopathy. Amplified regions were TCR beta CDR3 sequences from RNA transcripts. An initial round of RT-PCR targeting the TCR CDR3 relied on the HTBI primer set. In TCRdb, the multiplex PCR reads were re-called with MiXCR into one record per CDR3 protein. The table records over 200,000 distinct CDR3 sequences, 13% to 15% of them present only once. Sequencing was performed on blood. The receptor set was obtained from a woman in her thirties or forties with Graves' hyperthyroidism that later progressed to Graves' ophthalmopathy.

There are many counts of this clonotype. The gene calls are TRBV7-8 and TRBJ1-2; weak D call: TRBD1 (5 bases). This CDR3 contains 15 residues. Germline V gives CDR1 SGHVS, CDR2 FQNEAQ. Deletions cut 2 bases from V and 7 bases from J, with 17 bases between. The CDR3 DNA sequence: TGTGCCAGCAGCTTATTGTTCAGGGAGGTTTTTGGCTACACCTTC. Translated, it gives CASSLLFREVFGYTF.

This clonotype showed up many times. The V call is TRBV20-1, the J call TRBJ2-7; a weak D match, TRBD1 (6 bases). There are 14 residues in the CDR3. V shed 0 bases and J shed 5 bases, with 14 bases lying between them. Germline CDR1 and CDR2: DFQATT and SNEGSKA (reference sequence). The CDR3 spells CSARDRGHRDEQYF. CDR3 DNA: TGCAGTGCTAGAGATCGGGGACACAGAGACGAGCAGTACTTC.

This clonotype was detected ten times or more. This rearrangement joins TRBV3-1 to TRBJ1-5, with D possibly TRBD1 on 6 matching bases. Trimming stripped 4 bases from V and 3 bases from J, with 13 bases between. The CDR3 spans 15 residues. CDR1 and CDR2 from the germline V gene are LGHDT and YNNKEL (reference sequence). The CDR3 sequence is CASSPTGYDNQPQHF. CDR3 in DNA: TGTGCCAGCAGCCCCACAGGGTACGACAATCAGCCCCAGCATTTT. Variable domain in full (rest from reference TRBV3-1 and TRBJ1-5): DTAVSQTPKYLVTQMGNDKSIKCEQNLGHDTMYWYKQDSKKFLKIMFSYNNKELIINETVPNRFSPKSPDKAHLNLHINSLELGDSAVYFCASSPTGYDNQPQHFGDGTRLSIL.

This clonotype occurred many times. The chain combines TRBV7-9 with TRBJ1-1, with 7 bases identical to TRBD1. The CDR3 is made up of 15 amino acids. Per germline, CDR1 SEHNR and CDR2 FQNEAQ (reference sequence). V was pared by 5 bases and J by 5 bases, with 11 bases of the junction left unmatched. In nucleotides, the CDR3 is TGTGCCAGCAGCCTCCCGACGACAGGGAGGACTGAAGCTTTCTTT. Protein sequence: CASSLPTTGRTEAFF.

This clonotype has at least ten counts. The chain recombines TRBV7-9 with TRBJ1-4; D remains ambiguous. V was pared by 3 bases and J by 5 bases, with 16 bases between. CDR3 length equals 16 residues. Germline assignment: CDR1 SEHNR and CDR2 FQNEAQ (reference sequence). CDR3 in amino acids: CASSFGYGTLNEKLFF. CDR3 nucleotide sequence: TGTGCCAGCAGCTTTGGGTACGGCACTTTGAATGAAAAACTGTTTTTT.

The chain employs TRBV2 and TRBJ1-4, with D uncertain. The CDR3 is made up of 14 amino acids. The germline V and J ends were trimmed by 1 base and 3 bases, with 6 bases remaining between them. Germline CDR1 SNHLY, CDR2 FYNNEI. Here the CDR3 DNA reads TGTGCCAGCAGTGAAGAGACGGCTAATGAAAAACTGTTTTTT. This encodes CASSEETANEKLFF.

This clonotype was seen ten or more times. This chain joins TRBV5-1 and TRBJ1-2; D gene ambiguous. Germline CDR1 is SGHRS and CDR2 is YFSETQ. This CDR3 contains 12 residues. Trimming left V 5 bases short and J 4 bases short, with 9 bases between. CDR3 bases: TGCGCCAGCAGTGGGTTCTTCTATGGCTACACCTTC. The encoded protein is CASSGFFYGYTF.

In its sample, this clonotype was seen many times. A read error may produce the germline difference seen at one junction end. CDR3 coding DNA: TGTGCCAGCAGCCATGGGACCCTATGGGGTAATGATGAGCGGTTCTTC. Translated: CASSHGTLWGNDERFF. The chain recombines TRBV11-1 with TRBJ2-1; D assignment may be TRBD1 or TRBD2 (5 bases each). CDR3 size: 16 residues. Germline CDR1 and CDR2: SGHAT and FQDESV (reference sequence).

This clonotype showed up many times. This chain links TRBV7-3 with TRBJ2-3; 8 bases match TRBD2. CDR1 is SGHTA, CDR2 FQGTGA, per germline. CDR3 length equals 16 residues. After removal of 0 bases from V and 5 bases from J, the junction contained 7 bases not matched to a gene. DNA for the CDR3: TGTGCCAGCAGCTTAACAGCGGGAGCCTCGAGAGATACGCAGTATTTT. The encoded protein is CASSLTAGASRDTQYF.

In its sample, this clonotype was seen many times. This rearrangement joins TRBV6-5 to TRBJ1-4; D gene ambiguous. The V gene lost 0 bases and the J gene lost 5 bases, with 7 bases spanning the gap. CDR1 MNHEY and CDR2 SVGAGI come from the germline V gene. There are 14 residues in the CDR3. The CDR3 loop reads CASSYSYENEKLFF. The CDR3 DNA reads TGTGCCAGCAGTTACTCTTACGAGAATGAAAAACTGTTTTTT.

The chain combines TRBV10-3 with TRBJ1-1; weak D call: TRBD1 (6 bases). V lost 6 bases and J lost 4, with 12 bases in between. From germline, CDR1 is ENHRY and CDR2 SYGVKD. The CDR3 is made up of 13 amino acids. The CDR3 DNA reads as TGTGCCATCAGCTCAATGGACAGCACTGAAGCTTTCTTT. Translated: CAISSMDSTEAFF.

This clonotype was seen at least ten times. This sequence joins TRBV12-3 or TRBV12-4 and TRBJ2-7, with 11 bases matching TRBD2. Trimming took 4 bases from V and 4 from J; bases not matched to a gene: 3. CDR3 length: 14 residues. The CDR3 region has the DNA TGTGCCAGCAGTTCCGGGACTAGCGGATACGAGCAGTACTTC. Translated: CASSSGTSGYEQYF.

This clonotype occurred many times. This chain uses TRBV27 with TRBJ1-4, with D uncertain. V was shortened by 3 bases and J by 8 bases, with 10 bases between the two germline ends. This CDR3 is built from 13 residues. The germline V gene encodes CDR1 MNHEY and CDR2 SMNVEV (reference sequence). CDR3 DNA sequence: TGTGCCAGCAGTTTCCGGGTTCGGGAAAAACTGTTTTTT. This encodes CASSFRVREKLFF.

V gene TRBV9 combines with J gene TRBJ1-2; D gene unclear. This CDR3 region has 13 residues. In germline, CDR1 is SGDLS, CDR2 YYNGEE. V was trimmed by 2 bases and J by 8 bases, leaving 13 bases between them. The CDR3 sequence: CASSVSGWEGYTF. CDR3 nucleotide sequence: TGTGCCAGCAGCGTGAGTGGTTGGGAAGGCTACACCTTC.

The chain recombines TRBV11-2 with TRBJ2-3; D is unclear. CDR3 length equals 12 residues. The germline V gene has CDR1 SGHAT and CDR2 FQNNGV. V gave up 5 bases and J gave up 5 bases, with 8 bases separating them. The CDR3, as DNA: TGTGCCAGCAGCAAGTCCGTAGATACGCAGTATTTT. It translates to CASSKSVDTQYF.

The sample holds a few counts of this clonotype. This chain links TRBV7-2 with TRBJ2-7, with 9 bases fitting TRBD1. The CDR3 totals 13 residues. The V segment lost 5 bases and the J segment 4 bases; nucleotides outside the gene matches: 3. Germline values: CDR1 SGHTA, CDR2 FQGNSA. The CDR3 is CASSMDRGYEQYF. CDR3 coding DNA: TGTGCCAGCAGCATGGACAGGGGTTACGAGCAGTACTTC.

There are many counts of this clonotype. The chain is built from TRBV6-1 and TRBJ1-1, with D maybe TRBD1 (5 bases). This CDR3 contains 12 residues. The V gene's germline CDR1 is MNHNS and CDR2 SASEGT. V was cut by 7 bases and J by 5 bases, with 11 bases left in between. CDR3 DNA sequence: TGTGCCAGCACCCAGGGAAGGACTGAAGCTTTCTTT. This encodes CASTQGRTEAFF.

The chain couples TRBV27 to TRBJ2-2; D is unresolved. CDR3 length: 15 amino acids. With 3 bases removed from V and 5 bases from J, the gap between germline ends came to 13 bases. Germline CDR1 is MNHEY and CDR2 is SMNVEV (reference sequence). CDR3 nucleotide sequence: TGTGCCAGCAGTTTCTTGGCGGCCCTAACCGGGGAGCTGTTTTTT. Translation: CASSFLAALTGELFF.

This clonotype was seen repeatedly, ten times or more. This rearrangement joins TRBV7-8 to TRBJ2-7, with a possible D match to TRBD2 (6 bases). The CDR3 is 13 residues long. The V end was cut by 8 bases, the J end by 2 bases, with 13 bases between. Germline CDR1 reads SGHVS; CDR2 reads FQNEAQ. CDR3 nucleotide sequence: TGTGCCAGCGGACTCGGGAGTCCCTACGAGCAGTACTTC. It yields the protein CASGLGSPYEQYF. The full variable domain, in which reference TRBV7-8 and TRBJ2-7 provide the parts outside the CDR3, is GAGVSQSPRYKVAKRGQDVALRCDPISGHVSLFWYQQALGQGPEFLTYFQNEAQLDKSGLPSDRFFAERPEGSVSTLKIQRTQQEDSAVYLCASGLGSPYEQYFGPGTRLTVT.

There are many counts of this clonotype. The rearrangement links TRBV6-1 to TRBJ1-5; D is unresolved. V gave up 6 bases and J gave up 4 bases, with 10 bases separating them. Looked up from germline, CDR1 is MNHNS and CDR2 is SASEGT. CDR3 size: 13 residues. CDR3 sequence reads: CASRPGGNQPQHF. The CDR3 DNA sequence: TGTGCCAGCAGGCCAGGCGGAAATCAGCCCCAGCATTTT.

This clonotype was found many times. J is TRBJ2-7 and V is TRBV28; no clear D gene. This CDR3 contains 10 residues. CDR1 is MDHEN and CDR2 is SYDVKM in the germline V gene. With 5 bases removed from V and 9 bases from J, the gap between germline ends came to 8 bases. The CDR3 DNA sequence: TGTGCCAGCAGTGGGGAATCGCAGTACTTC. This encodes CASSGESQYF.

This clonotype was picked up many times. This rearrangement joins TRBV5-1 to TRBJ2-1; D gene unclear. The CDR3 totals 18 residues. Germline V gene lookup returns CDR1 SGHRS and CDR2 YFSETQ. V dropped 4 bases and J dropped 0 bases, with 20 bases sitting between them. DNA for the CDR3: TGCGCCAGCAGCCGAGGCCCCTGGCCGCCGAGCTCCTACAATGAGCAGTTCTTC. This translates into CASSRGPWPPSSYNEQFF.

This clonotype occurred many times. The chain carries TRBV18 and TRBJ2-2; 7 bases are shared with TRBD2. CDR1 is KGHSH and CDR2 is LQKENI in the germline V gene. The CDR3 runs to 16 residues. V shed 2 bases and J 0 bases; nucleotides not matched to a gene: 3. CDR3 amino acids: CASSPLGTTNTGELFF. CDR3 bases: TGTGCCAGCTCACCATTGGGGACTACGAACACCGGGGAGCTGTTTTTT.